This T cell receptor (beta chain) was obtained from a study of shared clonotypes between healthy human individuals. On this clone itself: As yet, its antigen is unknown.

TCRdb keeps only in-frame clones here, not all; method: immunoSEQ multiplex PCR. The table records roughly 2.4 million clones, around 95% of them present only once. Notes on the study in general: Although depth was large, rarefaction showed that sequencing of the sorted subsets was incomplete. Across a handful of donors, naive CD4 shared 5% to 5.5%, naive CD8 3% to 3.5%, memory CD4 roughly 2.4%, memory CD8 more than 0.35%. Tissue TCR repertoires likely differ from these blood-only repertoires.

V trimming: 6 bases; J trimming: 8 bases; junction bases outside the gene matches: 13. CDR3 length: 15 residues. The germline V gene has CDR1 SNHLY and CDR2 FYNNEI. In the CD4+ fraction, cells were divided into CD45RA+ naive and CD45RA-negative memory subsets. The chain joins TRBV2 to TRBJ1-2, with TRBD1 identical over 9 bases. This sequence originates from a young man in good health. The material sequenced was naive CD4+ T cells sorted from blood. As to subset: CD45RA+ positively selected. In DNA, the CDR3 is TGTGCCAGCAGCGCAACCGGGACAGGGATCTACGGCTACACCTTC. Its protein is CASSATGTGIYGYTF.